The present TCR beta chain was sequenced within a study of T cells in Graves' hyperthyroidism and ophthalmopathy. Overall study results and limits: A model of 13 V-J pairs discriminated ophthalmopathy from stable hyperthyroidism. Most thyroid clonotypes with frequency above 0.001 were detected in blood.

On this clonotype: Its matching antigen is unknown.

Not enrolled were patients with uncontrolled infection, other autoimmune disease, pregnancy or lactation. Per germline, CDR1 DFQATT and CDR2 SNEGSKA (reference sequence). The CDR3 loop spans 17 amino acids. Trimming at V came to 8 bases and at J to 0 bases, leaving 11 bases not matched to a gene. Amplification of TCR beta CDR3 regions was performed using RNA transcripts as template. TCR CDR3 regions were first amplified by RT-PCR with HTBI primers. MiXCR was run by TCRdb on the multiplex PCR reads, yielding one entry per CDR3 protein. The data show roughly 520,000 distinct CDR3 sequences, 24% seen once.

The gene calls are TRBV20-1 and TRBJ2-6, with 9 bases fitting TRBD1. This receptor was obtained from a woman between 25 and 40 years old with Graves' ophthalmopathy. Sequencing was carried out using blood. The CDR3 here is CSPDGGQGISGANVLTF. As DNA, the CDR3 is TGCAGTCCCGATGGGGGACAGGGTATCTCTGGGGCCAACGTCCTGACTTTC.